This TCR beta chain is from a study of Ad26.COV2.S vaccination and SARS-CoV-2 variants. Background on the study: The COV1001 Ad26.COV2.S trial arm included the donor. Dosing was one shot or two shots 56 days apart.

The CDR3 sequence is 16 residues long. With 3 bases clipped from V and 3 bases from J, the junction kept 7 bases outside the gene matches. Germline CDR1 is KGHDR and CDR2 is SFDVKD. Indicated treatment: around 19 received Ad26.COV2.S at low or high dose, single or two shots; roughly five received placebo; per-sample allocation not given. Repertoires come from day 63 after the first vaccine or placebo injection. Ad26.COV2.S expressed prefusion-stabilized spike from the original Wuhan strain. Sequencing was performed with immunoSEQ multiplex PCR; in TCRdb, only in-frame clones are kept and a portion is missing. The sample includes around 450,000 clones, around 90% of them seen just once.

This sample comprised peripheral blood, obtained in a trial of Ad26.COV2.S vaccine versus placebo. The source is a person aged 18-60 years who received the Ad26.COV2.S COVID-19 vaccine or a placebo. The chain carries TRBV24-1 and TRBJ2-1; 7 nucleotides align to TRBD1. Here the CDR3 reads CATSDPTGADYNEQFF. The CDR3 bases are TGTGCCACCAGTGATCCTACAGGGGCCGACTACAATGAGCAGTTCTTC.